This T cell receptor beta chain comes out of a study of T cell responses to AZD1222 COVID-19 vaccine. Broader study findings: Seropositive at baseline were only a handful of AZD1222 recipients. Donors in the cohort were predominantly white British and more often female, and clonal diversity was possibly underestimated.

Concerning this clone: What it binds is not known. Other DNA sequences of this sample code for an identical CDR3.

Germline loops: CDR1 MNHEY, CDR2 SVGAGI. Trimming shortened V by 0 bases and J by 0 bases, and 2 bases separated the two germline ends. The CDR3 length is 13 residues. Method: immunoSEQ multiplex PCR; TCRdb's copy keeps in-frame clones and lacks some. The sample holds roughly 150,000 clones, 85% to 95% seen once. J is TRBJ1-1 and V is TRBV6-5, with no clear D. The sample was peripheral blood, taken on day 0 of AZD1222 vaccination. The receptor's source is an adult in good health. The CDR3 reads CASSYSLNTEAFF. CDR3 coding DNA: TGTGCCAGCAGTTACTCGTTGAACACTGAAGCTTTCTTT.